This TCR beta chain appears in the sequencing data of a study of technical replicates of blood from a few donors. Trimming took 5 bases from V and 7 from J; bases not matched to a gene: 8. Germline assignment: CDR1 SGHRS and CDR2 YFSETQ. The CDR3 has 15 residues. Repertoires were generated with immunoSEQ multiplex PCR, while TCRdb's copy carries only in-frame clones and drops some. The table lists approximately 100,000 clones, approximately 95% of them singletons. The chain has TRBV5-1 and TRBJ2-4; 11 bases line up with TRBD2. This receptor was taken from a human donor in good health. The sequenced sample consisted of T cells isolated from PBMCs. In DNA, the CDR3 is TGCGCCAGCAGTCTTAGCGGGGGGGCGGGGAACATTCAGTACTTC. This encodes CASSLSGGAGNIQYF. The entire variable domain, with the rest obtained from reference TRBV5-1 and TRBJ2-4, is as follows: KAGVTQTPRYLIKTRGQQVTLSCSPISGHRSVSWYQQTPGQGLQFLFEYFSETQRNKGNFPGRFSGRQFSNSRSEMNVSTLELGDSALYLCASSLSGGAGNIQYFGAGTRLSVL.